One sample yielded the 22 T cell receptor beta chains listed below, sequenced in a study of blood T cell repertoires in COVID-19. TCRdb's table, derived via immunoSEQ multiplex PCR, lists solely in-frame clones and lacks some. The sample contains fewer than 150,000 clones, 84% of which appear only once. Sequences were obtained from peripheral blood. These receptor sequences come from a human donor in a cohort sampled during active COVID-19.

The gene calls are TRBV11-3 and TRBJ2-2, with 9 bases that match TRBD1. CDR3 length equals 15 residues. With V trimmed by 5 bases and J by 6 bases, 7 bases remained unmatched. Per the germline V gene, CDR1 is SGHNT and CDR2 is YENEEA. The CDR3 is CASSEGQGNAGELFF. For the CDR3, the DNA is TGTGCCAGCAGCGAGGGACAGGGAAATGCCGGGGAGCTGTTTTTT.

The CDR3 loop reads CASSSTGYQPQHF. CDR3 bases: TGTGCCAGCAGCTCCACAGGGTATCAGCCCCAGCATTTT. The chain has TRBV7-9 and TRBJ1-5; D possibly corresponds to TRBD1 (6 bases). The ends were cut back, 4 bases at V and 5 bases at J, with 9 bases in the middle. Germline CDR1 is SEHNR and CDR2 is FQNEAQ (reference sequence). The CDR3 is 13 amino acids.

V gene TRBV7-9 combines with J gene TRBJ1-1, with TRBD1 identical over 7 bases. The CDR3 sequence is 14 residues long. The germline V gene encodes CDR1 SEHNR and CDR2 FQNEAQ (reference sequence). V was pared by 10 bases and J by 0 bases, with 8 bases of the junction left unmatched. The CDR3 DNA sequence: TGTGCCATCGACAGGGCCCAGGTGAACACTGAAGCTTTCTTT. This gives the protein CAIDRAQVNTEAFF. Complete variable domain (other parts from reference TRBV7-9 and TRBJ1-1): DTGVSQNPRHKITKRGQNVTFRCDPISEHNRLYWYRQTLGQGPEFLTYFQNEAQLEKSRLLSDRFSAERPKGSFSTLEIQRTEQGDSAMYLCAIDRAQVNTEAFFGQGTRLTVV.

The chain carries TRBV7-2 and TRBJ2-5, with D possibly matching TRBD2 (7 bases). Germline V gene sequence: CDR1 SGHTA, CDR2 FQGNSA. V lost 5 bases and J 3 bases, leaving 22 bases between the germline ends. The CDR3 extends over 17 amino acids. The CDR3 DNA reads TGTGCCAGCAGCCTCCGTATGGGAGGGGGAAGTAAAGAGACCCAGTACTTC. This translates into CASSLRMGGGSKETQYF.

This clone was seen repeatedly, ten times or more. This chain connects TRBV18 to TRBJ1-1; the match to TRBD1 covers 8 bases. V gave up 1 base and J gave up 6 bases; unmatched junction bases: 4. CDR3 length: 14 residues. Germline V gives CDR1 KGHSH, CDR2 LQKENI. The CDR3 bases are TGTGCCAGCTCACCACTGACAGGGGAAGCTGAAGCTTTCTTT. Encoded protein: CASSPLTGEAEAFF.

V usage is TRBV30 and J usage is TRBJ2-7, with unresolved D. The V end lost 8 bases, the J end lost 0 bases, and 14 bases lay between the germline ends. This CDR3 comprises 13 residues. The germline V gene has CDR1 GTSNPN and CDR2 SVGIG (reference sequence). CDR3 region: CATSSGGSYEQYF. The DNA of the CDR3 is TGTGCCACATCTAGTGGCGGCTCCTACGAGCAGTACTTC.

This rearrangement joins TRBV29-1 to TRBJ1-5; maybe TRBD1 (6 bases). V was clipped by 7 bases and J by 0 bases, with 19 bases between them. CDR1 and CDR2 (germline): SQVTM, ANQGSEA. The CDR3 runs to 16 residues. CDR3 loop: CSARGGGAYSNQPQHF. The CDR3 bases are TGCAGCGCCCGAGGAGGGGGGGCGTATAGCAATCAGCCCCAGCATTTT.

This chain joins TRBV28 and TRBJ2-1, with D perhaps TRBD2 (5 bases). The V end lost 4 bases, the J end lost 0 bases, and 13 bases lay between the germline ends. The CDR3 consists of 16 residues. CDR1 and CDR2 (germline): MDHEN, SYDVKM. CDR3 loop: CASSSGILPSYNEQFF. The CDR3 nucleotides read TGTGCCAGCAGTTCCGGGATCCTTCCCTCCTACAATGAGCAGTTCTTC.

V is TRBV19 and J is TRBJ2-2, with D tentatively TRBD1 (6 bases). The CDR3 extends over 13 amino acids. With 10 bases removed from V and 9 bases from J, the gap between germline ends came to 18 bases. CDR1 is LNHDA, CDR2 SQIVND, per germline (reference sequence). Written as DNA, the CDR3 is TGTGCCACCTCCCCCAGGGGCCGCCGGGAGCTGTTTTTT. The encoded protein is CATSPRGRRELFF.

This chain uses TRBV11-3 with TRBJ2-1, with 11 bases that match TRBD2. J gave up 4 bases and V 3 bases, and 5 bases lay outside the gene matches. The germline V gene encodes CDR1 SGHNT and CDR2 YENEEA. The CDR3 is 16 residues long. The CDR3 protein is CASSFSGTSGYNEQFF. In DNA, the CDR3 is TGTGCCAGCAGCTTCTCCGGGACTAGCGGATACAATGAGCAGTTCTTC.

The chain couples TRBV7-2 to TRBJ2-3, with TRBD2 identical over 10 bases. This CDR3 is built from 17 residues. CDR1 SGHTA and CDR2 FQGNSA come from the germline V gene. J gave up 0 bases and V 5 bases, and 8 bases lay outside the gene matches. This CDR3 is CASSPRLAGLSTDTQYF. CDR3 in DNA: TGTGCCAGCAGCCCGAGACTAGCGGGCCTTAGCACAGATACGCAGTATTTT.

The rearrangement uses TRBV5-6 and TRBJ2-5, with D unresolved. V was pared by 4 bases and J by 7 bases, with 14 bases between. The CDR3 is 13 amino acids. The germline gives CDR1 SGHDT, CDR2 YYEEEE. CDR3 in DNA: TGTGCCAGCAGCCTCAGCGAATCTGGGACCCAGTACTTC. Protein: CASSLSESGTQYF.

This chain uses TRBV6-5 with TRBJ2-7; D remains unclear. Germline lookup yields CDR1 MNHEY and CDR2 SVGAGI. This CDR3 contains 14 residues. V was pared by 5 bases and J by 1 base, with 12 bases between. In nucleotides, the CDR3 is TGTGCCAGCAGTACGAACTCGGGTTCCTACGAGCAGTACTTC. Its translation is CASSTNSGSYEQYF.

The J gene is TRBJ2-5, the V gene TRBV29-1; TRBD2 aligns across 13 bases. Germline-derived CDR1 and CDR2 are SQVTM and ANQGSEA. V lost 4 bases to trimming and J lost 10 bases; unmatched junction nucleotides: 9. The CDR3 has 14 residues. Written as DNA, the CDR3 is TGCAGCGTTGGGACTAGCGGGGGTCGAGGCGTCCAGTACTTC. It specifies CSVGTSGGRGVQYF.

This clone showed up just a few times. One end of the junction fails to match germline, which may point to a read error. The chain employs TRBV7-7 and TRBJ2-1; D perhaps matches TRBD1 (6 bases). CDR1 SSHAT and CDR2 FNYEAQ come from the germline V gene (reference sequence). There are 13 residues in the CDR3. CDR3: CASSLQGVNEQFF. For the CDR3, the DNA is TGTGCTAGCAGCTTACAGGGTGTGAATGAGCAGTTCTTC.

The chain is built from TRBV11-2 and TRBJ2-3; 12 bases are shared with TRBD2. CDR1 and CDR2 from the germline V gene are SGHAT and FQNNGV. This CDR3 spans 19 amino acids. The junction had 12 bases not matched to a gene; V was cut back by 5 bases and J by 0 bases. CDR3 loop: CASSLFGLAGPPSTDTQYF. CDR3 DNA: TGTGCCAGCAGCCTCTTTGGACTAGCGGGGCCCCCTAGCACAGATACGCAGTATTTT.

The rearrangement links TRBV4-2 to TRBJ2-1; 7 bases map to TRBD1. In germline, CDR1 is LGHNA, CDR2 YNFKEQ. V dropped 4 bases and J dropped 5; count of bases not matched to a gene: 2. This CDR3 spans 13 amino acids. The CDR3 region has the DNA TGTGCCAGCAGCCTCCAGGGGGACAATGAGCAGTTCTTC. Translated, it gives CASSLQGDNEQFF.

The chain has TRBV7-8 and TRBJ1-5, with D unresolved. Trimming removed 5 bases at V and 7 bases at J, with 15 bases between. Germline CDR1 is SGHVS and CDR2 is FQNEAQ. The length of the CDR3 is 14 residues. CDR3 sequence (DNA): TGTGCCAGCAGCCAAGCGGGGTCGGGGCAGCCCCAGCATTTT. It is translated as CASSQAGSGQPQHF.

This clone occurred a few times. In nucleotides, the CDR3 is TGTGCCAGCAGTTTTAATCAAGGACAGGGAGATAGGTACGAGCAGTACTTC. Translated, it gives CASSFNQGQGDRYEQYF. This rearrangement joins TRBV7-8 to TRBJ2-7; TRBD1 matches 8 bases. The germline gives CDR1 SGHVS, CDR2 FQNEAQ. The CDR3 length is 17 residues. The J segment lost 4 bases and the V segment lost 6 bases, leaving 17 bases of the junction unmatched.

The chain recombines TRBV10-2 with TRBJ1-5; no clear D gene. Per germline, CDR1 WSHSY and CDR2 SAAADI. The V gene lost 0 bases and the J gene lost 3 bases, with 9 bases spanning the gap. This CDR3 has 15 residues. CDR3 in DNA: TGCGCCAGCAGTGAGTCGAGGGTTGACAATCAGCCCCAGCATTTT. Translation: CASSESRVDNQPQHF.

CDR3 sequence reads: CASSPLQGAWGYTF. The CDR3 bases are TGTGCCAGCTCACCACTGCAGGGGGCGTGGGGCTACACCTTC. The chain carries TRBV18 and TRBJ1-2; 8 positions match TRBD1. V lost 1 base to trimming and J lost 8 bases; unmatched junction nucleotides: 6. CDR1 KGHSH and CDR2 LQKENI come from the germline V gene. This CDR3 comprises 14 residues. The complete variable domain, with remaining parts taken from reference TRBV18 and TRBJ1-2, reads NAGVMQNPRHLVRRRGQEARLRCSPMKGHSHVYWYRQLPEEGLKFMVYLQKENIIDESGMPKERFSAEFPKEGPSILRIQQVVRGDSAAYFCASSPLQGAWGYTFGSGTRLTVV.

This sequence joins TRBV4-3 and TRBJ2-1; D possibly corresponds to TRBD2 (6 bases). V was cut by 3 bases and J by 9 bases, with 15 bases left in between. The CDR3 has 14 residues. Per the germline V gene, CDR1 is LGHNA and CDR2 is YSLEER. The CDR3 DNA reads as TGCGCCAGCAGCCAGGATTCCGAGGGAGGTGAGCAGTTCTTC. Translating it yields CASSQDSEGGEQFF.